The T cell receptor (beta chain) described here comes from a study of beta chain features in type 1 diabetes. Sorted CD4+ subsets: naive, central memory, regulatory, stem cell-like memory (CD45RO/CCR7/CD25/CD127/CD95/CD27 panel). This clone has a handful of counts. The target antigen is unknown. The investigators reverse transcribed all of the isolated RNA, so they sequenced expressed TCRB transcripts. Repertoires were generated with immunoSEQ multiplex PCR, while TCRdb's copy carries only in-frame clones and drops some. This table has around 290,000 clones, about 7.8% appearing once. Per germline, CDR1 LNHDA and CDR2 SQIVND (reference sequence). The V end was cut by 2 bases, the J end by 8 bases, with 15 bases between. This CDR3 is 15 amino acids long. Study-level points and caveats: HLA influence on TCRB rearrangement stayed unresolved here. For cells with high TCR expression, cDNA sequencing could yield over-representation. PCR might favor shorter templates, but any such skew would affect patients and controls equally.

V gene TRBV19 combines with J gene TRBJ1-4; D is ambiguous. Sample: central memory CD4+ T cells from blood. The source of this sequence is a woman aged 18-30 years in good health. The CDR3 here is CASSILDEFAEKLFF. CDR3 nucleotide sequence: TGTGCCAGTAGTATATTGGACGAATTTGCAGAAAAACTGTTTTTT.